The 29 T cell receptor beta chains given below trace back to one sample, sequenced in a study of cytomegalovirus exposure and HLA in healthy donors. Here immunoSEQ multiplex PCR was the method, and the copy in TCRdb shows in-frame clones only, minus some. The table lists 300,000 to 400,000 clones, 88% of them singletons, with approximately 0.96% in the top ten. The sequencing sample was made of PBMCs. Every receptor here comes from a man younger than 45 in good health and CMV-seronegative.

V and J are TRBV2 and TRBJ2-7; perhaps TRBD1 as D (5 bases). V dropped 4 bases and J dropped 5 bases, with 9 bases sitting between them. This CDR3 contains 12 residues. The germline V gene encodes CDR1 SNHLY and CDR2 FYNNEI. In nucleotides, the CDR3 is TGTGCCAGCAGTGGCAGGGTCGACGAGCAGTACTTC. Translating gives CASSGRVDEQYF.

The CDR3 bases are TGTGCCAGCTCAATCCAGGGGAACGGGGAGCTGTTTTTT. It translates to CASSIQGNGELFF. The genes are TRBV18 and TRBJ2-2, with D possibly TRBD1 on 6 matching bases. Germline V CDR1 and CDR2: KGHSH, LQKENI. Trimming removed 5 bases from V and 7 bases from J, with 11 bases in between. The CDR3 has 13 residues.

The V call is TRBV5-1, the J call TRBJ2-2; 9 nucleotides agree with TRBD1. The germline V gene has CDR1 SGHRS and CDR2 YFSETQ. After removal of 6 bases from V and 6 bases from J, the junction contained 12 bases not matched to a gene. The CDR3 has 16 amino acids. CDR3: CASNPRRDRDAGELFF. In DNA form, the CDR3 reads TGCGCCAGCAACCCCCGTCGGGACAGGGACGCCGGGGAGCTGTTTTTT.

The chain uses TRBV7-6 and TRBJ2-3; D gene uncertain. The V gene's germline CDR1 is SGHVS and CDR2 FNYEAQ. The CDR3 contains 15 residues. V was trimmed by 3 bases and J by 0 bases, leaving 10 bases between them. The CDR3 loop reads CASSFRQISTDTQYF. CDR3 nucleotides: TGTGCCAGCAGCTTCCGACAAATTAGCACAGATACGCAGTATTTT.

The chain is built from TRBV6-5 and TRBJ1-2; D is unresolved. The germline V and J ends were trimmed by 2 bases and 7 bases, with 14 bases remaining between them. The germline CDR1 and CDR2 sequences are MNHEY and SVGAGI. The CDR3 has 14 residues. CDR3 protein: CASSYGSGFFGYTF. The CDR3 DNA is TGTGCCAGCAGTTACGGTTCGGGGTTCTTTGGCTACACCTTC.

The gene calls are TRBV28 and TRBJ2-1; 10 nucleotides match TRBD2. Germline V gene sequence: CDR1 MDHEN, CDR2 SYDVKM. The CDR3 extends over 15 amino acids. The V and J ends lost 6 bases and 12 bases, in that order; junction bases with no gene match: 14. The CDR3 coding sequence is TGTGCCAGCAGGAATAGCGGGGGGACTGGTCAGGGGCAGTTCTTC. Encoded protein: CASRNSGGTGQGQFF.

The rearrangement links TRBV7-6 to TRBJ2-2; TRBD2 aligns across 8 bases. CDR3 length equals 16 residues. Germline lookup yields CDR1 SGHVS and CDR2 FNYEAQ. With V trimmed by 1 base and J by 5 bases, 6 bases remained unmatched. CDR3 loop: CASSLVRGTSTGELFF. The CDR3 DNA is TGTGCCAGCAGCTTAGTCCGGGGGACTAGTACCGGGGAGCTGTTTTTT.

This sequence joins TRBV11-3 and TRBJ2-7; D is possibly TRBD1 (6 bases). Germline loops: CDR1 SGHNT, CDR2 YENEEA. CDR3 size: 15 residues. V was shortened by 4 bases and J by 0 bases, with 13 bases between the two germline ends. CDR3 loop: CASSSGHISSYEQYF. CDR3 nucleotides: TGTGCCAGCAGCTCGGGACACATCAGCTCCTACGAGCAGTACTTC.

V is TRBV10-2 and J is TRBJ2-7; D possibly corresponds to TRBD1 (5 bases). The CDR3 covers 13 residues. V dropped 4 bases and J dropped 6 bases, with 13 bases sitting between them. Germline assignment: CDR1 WSHSY and CDR2 SAAADI. In DNA, the CDR3 is TGCGCCAGCAGTGGTCCAGGGTTGCGCGAGCAGTACTTC. Its translation is CASSGPGLREQYF.

The chain combines TRBV10-2 with TRBJ1-1, with D possibly being TRBD1 (5 bases). Trimming removed 1 base from V and 3 bases from J, with 9 bases in between. CDR3 size: 14 residues. CDR1 and CDR2 from the germline V gene are WSHSY and SAAADI. The CDR3 reads CASSEWGVDTEAFF. CDR3 nucleotide sequence: TGCGCCAGCAGTGAGTGGGGGGTTGACACTGAAGCTTTCTTT.

CDR3 loop: CASRDRAAYEQYF. The CDR3 DNA is TGTGCCAGCCGGGACAGGGCGGCTTACGAGCAGTACTTC. The chain carries TRBV2 and TRBJ2-7, with 9 bases fitting TRBD1. The V gene's germline CDR1 is SNHLY and CDR2 FYNNEI. The CDR3 loop spans 13 amino acids. Germline trimming cut 8 bases from V and 4 bases from J; bases unmatched to any gene: 6.

V and J are TRBV19 and TRBJ1-4; no reliable D call. Trimming took off 6 bases at V and 8 bases at J, with 7 bases between the two ends. The germline V gene has CDR1 LNHDA and CDR2 SQIVND (reference sequence). The CDR3 loop spans 11 amino acids. Written as DNA, the CDR3 is TGTGCCAGTAGGAAAGAGGAAAAACTGTTTTTT. Protein sequence: CASRKEEKLFF.

V is TRBV5-4 and J is TRBJ2-6; weak D call: TRBD1 (5 bases). The length of the CDR3 is 15 residues. Trimming took off 4 bases at V and 4 bases at J, with 12 bases between the two ends. Germline CDR1 is SGHNT and CDR2 is YYREEE (reference sequence). This chain's CDR3 is CASSIGVAGANVLTF. DNA of the CDR3: TGTGCCAGCAGCATAGGGGTGGCGGGGGCCAACGTCCTGACTTTC.

The chain combines TRBV27 with TRBJ2-1; a possible D gene is TRBD2 (6 bases). From germline, CDR1 is MNHEY and CDR2 SMNVEV (reference sequence). The CDR3 is 17 amino acids. With 7 bases removed from V and 5 bases from J, the gap between germline ends came to 24 bases. In nucleotides, the CDR3 is TGTGCCAGCACCAGTTTAGGGGCGGGACTCCTAAACAATGAGCAGTTCTTC. It is translated as CASTSLGAGLLNNEQFF.

This clone has a single count. The gene calls are TRBV7-9 and TRBJ1-1; D possibly corresponds to TRBD1 (6 bases). V was cut by 6 bases and J by 10 bases, with 12 bases left in between. CDR1 is SEHNR, CDR2 FQNEAQ, per germline (reference sequence). The CDR3 loop spans 11 amino acids. CDR3 in DNA: TGTGCCAGCAGACTACAGGGTGGAGCTTTCTTT. This codes for CASRLQGGAFF.

CDR3 DNA: TGTGCCAGCAGCTCTCCCAGGGGAGGAAACACCATATATTTT. Its translation: CASSSPRGGNTIYF. The rearrangement uses TRBV7-9 and TRBJ1-3; tentative D call: TRBD1 (6 bases). CDR1 is SEHNR and CDR2 is FQNEAQ in the germline V gene (reference sequence). V lost 4 bases and J 4 bases, leaving 11 bases between the germline ends. The CDR3 sequence is 14 residues long.

V is TRBV4-1 and J is TRBJ2-7, with TRBD1 as a possible D gene (5 bases). Germline CDR1 and CDR2: MGHRA and YSYEKL. The CDR3 covers 14 residues. V was pared by 1 base and J by 4 bases, with 11 bases between. The CDR3 is CASSQVGDSYEQYF. The CDR3 DNA sequence: TGCGCCAGCAGCCAAGTAGGGGATTCTTACGAGCAGTACTTC.

This chain uses TRBV2 with TRBJ1-4; TRBD1 is a possible D gene (5 bases). This CDR3 is built from 12 residues. Germline loops: CDR1 SNHLY, CDR2 FYNNEI. V dropped 8 bases and J dropped 8 bases, with 12 bases sitting between them. As DNA, the CDR3 is TGTGCCAGCCTCAGGACAAGAGAAAAACTGTTTTTT. Its translation: CASLRTREKLFF.

Worth noting for this clone: Within the sample, other DNA sequences also encode this same CDR3. This rearrangement joins TRBV5-1 to TRBJ1-1; 8 bases match TRBD1. Germline-derived CDR1 and CDR2 are SGHRS and YFSETQ. V gave up 1 base and J gave up 7 bases; unmatched junction bases: 6. The CDR3 length is 14 residues. The DNA for the CDR3 is TGCGCCAGCAGCTTGTATCAGGGGGCTAGTGAAGCTTTCTTT. It encodes CASSLYQGASEAFF.

The rearrangement uses TRBV19 and TRBJ1-1; 10 bases line up with TRBD1. The CDR3 is 15 residues long. The germline V gene encodes CDR1 LNHDA and CDR2 SQIVND (reference sequence). The V and J ends lost 5 bases and 0 bases, in that order; junction bases with no gene match: 3. The CDR3 sequence is CASSATGGMNTEAFF. The CDR3 region has the DNA TGTGCCAGTAGTGCGACAGGGGGCATGAACACTGAAGCTTTCTTT.

CDR3 loop: CASSFHRGPGNEQFF. CDR3 DNA sequence: TGTGCCAGCAGCTTCCACAGGGGGCCGGGCAATGAGCAGTTCTTC. The chain recombines TRBV7-6 with TRBJ2-1; 9 bases align to TRBD1. Trimming at V came to 3 bases and at J to 6 bases, leaving 6 bases not matched to a gene. CDR1 and CDR2 (germline): SGHVS, FNYEAQ. The CDR3 totals 15 residues.

J is TRBJ1-1 and V is TRBV6-5, with 8 bases fitting TRBD1. The CDR3 totals 13 residues. The V and J ends lost 10 bases and 6 bases, in that order; junction bases with no gene match: 10. Looked up from germline, CDR1 is MNHEY and CDR2 is SVGAGI. DNA of the CDR3: TGTGCCATCAAGCAGGGGGCTTCCGCTGAAGCTTTCTTT. Translating it yields CAIKQGASAEAFF.

This chain links TRBV4-1 with TRBJ1-1; 10 bases are shared with TRBD1. Germline values: CDR1 MGHRA, CDR2 YSYEKL. There are 16 residues in the CDR3. V gave up 2 bases and J gave up 0 bases; unmatched junction bases: 3. As DNA, the CDR3 is TGCGCCAGCAGCCAATTCGGGACAGGGGTGAACACTGAAGCTTTCTTT. Residues: CASSQFGTGVNTEAFF.

The genes are TRBV5-5 and TRBJ1-2; D not certain. Trimming took off 2 bases at V and 2 bases at J, with 10 bases between the two ends. CDR3 length equals 14 residues. Germline-derived CDR1 and CDR2 are SGHKS and YYEKEE (reference sequence). As DNA, the CDR3 is TGTGCCAGCAGCTTTTCTCGCAGAAACTATGGCTACACCTTC. Translating gives CASSFSRRNYGYTF.

This clone has just a few counts. V is TRBV25-1 and J is TRBJ2-7, with 8 nucleotides matching TRBD1. In germline, CDR1 is MGHDK, CDR2 SYGVNS. The CDR3 runs 16 residues. The V gene end was trimmed by 4 bases and the J gene end by 4 bases; junction bases not matched to a gene: 12. The CDR3 DNA is TGTGCCAGCAGTGCACCCCCCGGGACAGGCCGATACGAGCAGTACTTC. It is translated as CASSAPPGTGRYEQYF.

This clone was counted between two and nine times. V is TRBV15 and J is TRBJ1-1; TRBD1 might be the D (5 bases). Germline lookup yields CDR1 LNHNV and CDR2 YYDKDF (reference sequence). CDR3 length: 16 amino acids. Trimming cost V 0 bases and J 2 bases, with 13 bases left between them. CDR3 sequence (DNA): TGTGCCACCAGCAGAGATAGGCCGACAGTAAACACTGAAGCTTTCTTT. It is translated as CATSRDRPTVNTEAFF.

This chain links TRBV6-1 with TRBJ1-1; D is ambiguous. The length of the CDR3 is 16 residues. Germline V gene lookup returns CDR1 MNHNS and CDR2 SASEGT. Trimming removed 3 bases from V and 0 bases from J, with 14 bases in between. CDR3 sequence reads: CASSEEQINLNTEAFF. The DNA for the CDR3 is TGTGCCAGCAGTGAGGAACAGATAAACTTGAACACTGAAGCTTTCTTT.

This chain joins TRBV18 and TRBJ1-3; D remains unclear. The germline V and J ends were trimmed by 3 bases and 0 bases, with 9 bases remaining between them. This CDR3 is 15 amino acids long. Germline assignment: CDR1 KGHSH and CDR2 LQKENI. CDR3 in DNA: TGTGCCAGCTCACCGACACCTCACTCTGGAAACACCATATATTTT. Amino acids: CASSPTPHSGNTIYF.

This chain joins TRBV11-2 and TRBJ2-7, with a weak D call TRBD2 (7 bases). CDR1 is SGHAT and CDR2 is FQNNGV in the germline V gene. V gave up 7 bases and J gave up 4 bases, with 17 bases separating them. CDR3 length equals 14 residues. The CDR3 DNA sequence: TGTGCCAGCACCGCAGGGGAGGGTGTTTACGAGCAGTACTTC. Amino acid sequence: CASTAGEGVYEQYF.